What follows are 30 T cell receptor beta chains derived from one specimen sequenced in a study of blood T cell repertoires in COVID-19. The protocol was immunoSEQ multiplex PCR, while the TCRdb copy is restricted to in-frame clones and leaves out a portion. Among 300,000 to 450,000 clones, more than 70% were seen once, and the ten largest hold 1.2%. Source material: PBMCs or T cells enriched from blood (not recorded which). The receptors shown here come from a woman between 18 and 29 years old who had recovered from COVID-19.

The chain links TRBV9 to TRBJ2-2; D call uncertain. The germline gives CDR1 SGDLS, CDR2 YYNGEE. The V end was cut by 0 bases, the J end by 5 bases, with 8 bases between. CDR3 length: 14 amino acids. The CDR3 loop reads CASSVDGETGELFF. In nucleotides, the CDR3 is TGTGCCAGCAGCGTAGATGGAGAGACCGGGGAGCTGTTTTTT.

Details on this clone: The germline gene is not matched at one end of the junction; a read error may be the cause. The chain joins TRBV7-8 to TRBJ1-1; D gene ambiguous. This CDR3 region has 11 residues. Looked up from germline, CDR1 is SGHVS and CDR2 is FQNEAQ. In nucleotides, the CDR3 is TGTGCCAGCAGCCCCCGGACTGGAGCTTTCTTT. This translates into CASSPRTGAFF.

In nucleotides, the CDR3 is TGTGCCAGCAGTAACCGGGACAGGGGGTCCTACGAGCAGTACTTC. Residues: CASSNRDRGSYEQYF. The chain employs TRBV27 and TRBJ2-7, with 11 positions matching TRBD1. The V gene end was trimmed by 5 bases and the J gene end by 1 base; junction bases not matched to a gene: 4. CDR1 and CDR2 from the germline V gene are MNHEY and SMNVEV (reference sequence). There are 15 residues in the CDR3.

The chain is built from TRBV11-3 and TRBJ2-1, with D possibly matching TRBD2 (6 bases). Trimming took 5 bases from V and 0 from J, leaving 8 bases between them. Germline CDR1 and CDR2: SGHNT and YENEEA. This CDR3 is 14 amino acids long. DNA of the CDR3: TGTGCCAGCAGCCGGAGGGGCTCCTACAATGAGCAGTTCTTC. It translates to CASSRRGSYNEQFF.

The chain is built from TRBV30 and TRBJ1-3; D ambiguous. The CDR3 loop spans 14 amino acids. The germline gives CDR1 GTSNPN, CDR2 SVGIG (reference sequence). The V and J ends lost 3 bases and 3 bases respectively, with 12 bases between them. CDR3 nucleotide sequence: TGTGCCTGGAGCGCCTGGACTGTTGGAAACACCATATATTTT. Translated: CAWSAWTVGNTIYF.

The CDR3 DNA reads TGTGCCATTCGGACAGTACGAGATACGCAGTATTTT. The encoded protein is CAIRTVRDTQYF. The chain recombines TRBV10-3 with TRBJ2-3; D possibly corresponds to TRBD1 (6 bases). Trimming left V 9 bases short and J 5 bases short, with 12 bases between. The CDR3 covers 12 residues. Germline values: CDR1 ENHRY, CDR2 SYGVKD.

The chain links TRBV12-5 to TRBJ1-2, with 9 bases lining up with TRBD1. The CDR3 runs to 13 residues. V trimming: 9 bases; J trimming: 4 bases; junction bases outside the gene matches: 6. Germline CDR1 LGHNT, CDR2 FRNRAP. The CDR3 DNA reads TGTGCTAGGATGGACAGGGGAAGCTATGGCTACACCTTC. Protein: CARMDRGSYGYTF.

The V call is TRBV18, the J call TRBJ2-2, with 7 bases matching TRBD2. Germline V gene lookup returns CDR1 KGHSH and CDR2 LQKENI. This CDR3 has 15 amino acids. V shed 3 bases, J shed 7 bases, and the junction held 8 bases outside the gene matches. The CDR3 DNA follows: TGTGCCAGCTCACCGGGTCCGGGGGGAATCGGGGAGCTGTTTTTT. Translating it yields CASSPGPGGIGELFF.

This clone was seen a few times. The V and J genes are TRBV29-1 and TRBJ1-5; 8 bases fit TRBD1. V lost 6 bases to trimming and J lost 0 bases; unmatched junction nucleotides: 4. The germline gives CDR1 SQVTM, CDR2 ANQGSEA. This CDR3 comprises 14 residues. DNA of the CDR3: TGCAGCGTCCAGGGGGCGTATAGCAATCAGCCCCAGCATTTT. Its protein product is CSVQGAYSNQPQHF.

This clone was counted once. The rearrangement joins TRBV4-1 to TRBJ2-1; 11 nucleotides align to TRBD2. Unmatched junction bases numbered 6, after V lost 3 bases and J lost 5 bases. Looked up from germline, CDR1 is MGHRA and CDR2 is YSYEKL. The CDR3 covers 16 residues. The CDR3, as DNA: TGCGCCAGCAGCCAGGTCGGACTAGCGGGTGACAATGAGCAGTTCTTC. This translates into CASSQVGLAGDNEQFF.

The count of this clone is one. The chain links TRBV18 to TRBJ1-2; weak D call: TRBD1 (6 bases). Trimming left V 3 bases short and J 5 bases short, with 13 bases between. Germline V gives CDR1 KGHSH, CDR2 LQKENI. The CDR3 has 14 amino acids. CDR3 nucleotide sequence: TGTGCCAGCTCACCTGTAGACAGGCCGTATGGCTACACCTTC. Protein product: CASSPVDRPYGYTF.

This clone has a single count. The chain couples TRBV27 to TRBJ2-5; possible D gene TRBD2, 6 bases. The ends were cut back, 2 bases at V and 2 bases at J, with 12 bases in the middle. The CDR3 consists of 15 residues. The germline V gene has CDR1 MNHEY and CDR2 SMNVEV (reference sequence). CDR3: CASSLPSAEQETQYF. CDR3 nucleotide sequence: TGTGCCAGCAGTTTACCTAGCGCGGAGCAAGAGACCCAGTACTTC.

The chain links TRBV2 to TRBJ1-5; D is unresolved. With 6 bases removed from V and 5 bases from J, the gap between germline ends came to 14 bases. Germline V gene lookup returns CDR1 SNHLY and CDR2 FYNNEI. This CDR3 contains 14 residues. The CDR3 coding sequence is TGTGCCAGCAGGGGCACGGGGATGGATCAGCCCCAGCATTTT. Amino acid sequence: CASRGTGMDQPQHF. The full variable domain, with the rest looked up from reference TRBV2 and TRBJ1-5, is EPEVTQTPSHQVTQMGQEVILRCVPISNHLYFYWYRQILGQKVEFLVSFYNNEISEKSEIFDDQFSVERPDGSNFTLKIRSTKLEDSAMYFCASRGTGMDQPQHFGDGTRLSIL.

The gene calls are TRBV30 and TRBJ2-3; the D gene is possibly TRBD2 (5 bases). The CDR3 extends over 13 amino acids. From germline, CDR1 is GTSNPN and CDR2 SVGIG (reference sequence). Trimming removed 5 bases at V and 0 bases at J, with 9 bases between. CDR3 bases: TGTGCCTGGGATCGGGGAAGCACAGATACGCAGTATTTT. Its translation: CAWDRGSTDTQYF.

Comments on this clone: One end of the junction is discordant with germline, which a read error may explain. The CDR3 here is CASSTSTGFEGVF. DNA of the CDR3: TGTGCCAGCAGCACCTCGACAGGGTTTGAGGGGGTCTTC. The V and J genes are TRBV5-5 and TRBJ2-7; 7 nucleotides align to TRBD1. Germline lookup yields CDR1 SGHKS and CDR2 YYEKEE (reference sequence). The CDR3 contains 13 residues.

The chain employs TRBV13 and TRBJ2-3; 11 bases line up with TRBD2. CDR1 PRHDT and CDR2 FYEKMQ come from the germline V gene (reference sequence). The ends lost 4 bases at V and 6 bases at J; junction bases unmatched: 9. The CDR3 has 16 residues. In DNA form, the CDR3 reads TGTGCCAGCAGCTCGACTAGCGGGGCGGGGGCGGATACGCAGTATTTT. This encodes CASSSTSGAGADTQYF.

The chain joins TRBV19 to TRBJ1-5, with D possibly matching TRBD1 (5 bases). CDR3 length: 15 amino acids. Germline loops: CDR1 LNHDA, CDR2 SQIVND (reference sequence). V was shortened by 3 bases and J by 3 bases, with 12 bases between the two germline ends. The CDR3 sequence is CASSMYQGHNQPQHF. The CDR3 DNA sequence: TGTGCCAGTAGTATGTATCAGGGTCACAATCAGCCCCAGCATTTT.

The genes are TRBV19 and TRBJ2-7; 7 bases are a match to TRBD1. Germline V gene data show CDR1 as LNHDA and CDR2 as SQIVND (reference sequence). V trimming: 7 bases; J trimming: 0 bases; junction bases outside the gene matches: 6. The CDR3 totals 14 residues. In DNA form, the CDR3 reads TGTGCCAGTAAGCCGACAGGGAGCTCCTACGAGCAGTACTTC. Translation gives CASKPTGSSYEQYF.

CDR3 sequence reads: CASTYRDRGEKLFF. In DNA, the CDR3 is TGTGCCAGCACCTATCGGGACAGGGGTGAAAAACTGTTTTTT. The rearrangement links TRBV28 to TRBJ1-4, with 10 bases matching TRBD1. Germline CDR1 and CDR2: MDHEN and SYDVKM. V shed 7 bases and J 7 bases; nucleotides not matched to a gene: 6. The CDR3 runs to 14 residues.

The chain recombines TRBV7-2 with TRBJ2-1; 12 nucleotides match TRBD2. The CDR3 is 15 residues long. V shed 5 bases and J 3 bases; nucleotides not matched to a gene: 2. Germline-derived CDR1 and CDR2 are SGHTA and FQGNSA. The DNA for the CDR3 is TGTGCCAGCAGCCCTAGCGGGGGGGTCTACAATGAGCAGTTCTTC. Encoded protein: CASSPSGGVYNEQFF. Filled out from reference TRBV7-2 and TRBJ2-1, the complete variable domain reads GAGVSQSPSNKVTEKGKDVELRCDPISGHTALYWYRQSLGQGLEFLIYFQGNSAPDKSGLPSDRFSAERTGGSVSTLTIQRTQQEDSAVYLCASSPSGGVYNEQFFGPGTRLTVL.

The CDR3 DNA reads TGTGCCAGCAGCTCCACCCGGGACAGGGGTAGGGCAACTAATGAAAAACTGTTTTTT. It translates to CASSSTRDRGRATNEKLFF. The chain has TRBV5-4 and TRBJ1-4; TRBD1 matches 10 bases. The germline gives CDR1 SGHNT, CDR2 YYREEE (reference sequence). The CDR3 extends over 19 amino acids. The junction had 11 bases not matched to a gene; V was cut back by 3 bases and J by 0 bases.

The chain recombines TRBV6-5 with TRBJ1-1; 7 bases align to TRBD1. The germline V gene encodes CDR1 MNHEY and CDR2 SVGAGI. This CDR3 spans 15 amino acids. Trimming removed 0 bases from V and 4 bases from J; junction bases left unmatched: 5. CDR3 DNA sequence: TGTGCCAGCAGTTACTCAAGGGGGCGCGGCACTGAAGCTTTCTTT. Translated, it gives CASSYSRGRGTEAFF.

The CDR3 DNA sequence: TGTGCCAGCAGCTCGCGGACAAGGTCAACTAATGAAAAACTGTTTTTT. Its protein product is CASSSRTRSTNEKLFF. The chain couples TRBV5-8 to TRBJ1-4; TRBD1 is a possible D gene (5 bases). This CDR3 comprises 16 residues. Trimming took 3 bases from V and 0 from J, leaving 12 bases between them. Germline loops: CDR1 SGHTS, CDR2 YDEGEE.

This chain joins TRBV5-1 and TRBJ2-7; D might be TRBD1 (6 bases). CDR1 is SGHRS and CDR2 is YFSETQ in the germline V gene. V was shortened by 0 bases and J by 1 base, with 11 bases between the two germline ends. CDR3 length: 15 residues. CDR3 amino acids: CASSLGTAISYEQYF. The CDR3, as DNA: TGCGCCAGCAGCTTGGGGACAGCAATTTCCTACGAGCAGTACTTC. The variable domain in full, completed from reference TRBV5-1 and TRBJ2-7, reads KAGVTQTPRYLIKTRGQQVTLSCSPISGHRSVSWYQQTPGQGLQFLFEYFSETQRNKGNFPGRFSGRQFSNSRSEMNVSTLELGDSALYLCASSLGTAISYEQYFGPGTRLTVT.

The J gene is TRBJ2-3, the V gene TRBV9; 10 nucleotides align to TRBD1. The CDR3 is 18 amino acids. Germline V gene sequence: CDR1 SGDLS, CDR2 YYNGEE. V lost 0 bases and J lost 2; bases outside the gene matches: 9. CDR3: CASSVAPGTGDLTDTQYF. CDR3 DNA sequence: TGTGCCAGCAGCGTAGCGCCCGGGACAGGGGACCTCACAGATACGCAGTATTTT.

The chain employs TRBV7-8 and TRBJ1-1; D not resolved. Germline V gene sequence: CDR1 SGHVS, CDR2 FQNEAQ. This CDR3 is built from 14 residues. V was clipped by 6 bases and J by 4 bases, with 15 bases between them. CDR3 sequence: CASRQTPRGTEAFF. The CDR3 region has the DNA TGTGCCAGCAGACAGACCCCCCGGGGCACTGAAGCTTTCTTT.

The V and J genes are TRBV7-2 and TRBJ2-1, with a possible D match to TRBD2 (5 bases). Germline V gives CDR1 SGHTA, CDR2 FQGNSA. The CDR3 covers 17 residues. V was clipped by 5 bases and J by 6 bases, with 23 bases between them. In DNA form, the CDR3 reads TGTGCCAGCAGCGCTCTGGGCACCCCACTAGTCGGCAATGAGCAGTTCTTC. It specifies CASSALGTPLVGNEQFF. Complete variable domain (other parts from reference TRBV7-2 and TRBJ2-1): GAGVSQSPSNKVTEKGKDVELRCDPISGHTALYWYRQSLGQGLEFLIYFQGNSAPDKSGLPSDRFSAERTGGSVSTLTIQRTQQEDSAVYLCASSALGTPLVGNEQFFGPGTRLTVL.

This chain links TRBV2 with TRBJ2-2; the D gene is possibly TRBD2 (5 bases). Germline V lookup: CDR1 SNHLY, CDR2 FYNNEI. Deletions cut 2 bases from V and 8 bases from J, with 6 bases between. This CDR3 has 12 amino acids. For the CDR3, the DNA is TGTGCCAGCAGTGAACCGGGAGGGGAGCTGTTTTTT. This translates into CASSEPGGELFF.

The table lists this clone with a few counts. This sequence joins TRBV6-5 and TRBJ1-5; 7 bases map to TRBD1. V dropped 8 bases and J dropped 2; count of bases not matched to a gene: 6. The germline CDR1 and CDR2 sequences are MNHEY and SVGAGI. This CDR3 has 14 amino acids. CDR3 region: CASPGRGGNQPQHF. Here the CDR3 DNA reads TGTGCCAGCCCGGGCAGGGGGGGCAATCAGCCCCAGCATTTT.

The chain carries TRBV10-3 and TRBJ1-3; no clear D. In germline, CDR1 is ENHRY, CDR2 SYGVKD. CDR3 length equals 15 residues. Trimming took off 9 bases at V and 4 bases at J, with 19 bases between the two ends. The CDR3 coding sequence is TGTGCCATAGGAGACGGGGATTTTAACGGAAACACCATATATTTT. Protein: CAIGDGDFNGNTIYF.